Presented here are 16 T cell receptor beta chains from one specimen sequenced in a study of T cells in localized non-small cell lung cancer. Produced via immunoSEQ multiplex PCR; TCRdb's table is partial and in-frame only. The sample holds more than 12,000 clones; more than 70% are singletons and the top ten take roughly 4%. The sequences come from peripheral blood, collected before any cancer treatment. These receptors were collected from a woman aged 40-70 years with stage I lung adenocarcinoma.

This sequence joins TRBV6-5 and TRBJ1-1; no clear D gene. The CDR3 has 14 residues. Germline CDR1 is MNHEY and CDR2 is SVGAGI. Between the trimmed V and J ends, which lost 6 bases and 1 base, there was a span of 12 bases. CDR3 residues: CASRPLGTNTEAFF. The CDR3 DNA sequence: TGTGCCAGCAGGCCCCTGGGTACGAACACTGAAGCTTTCTTT.

The chain has TRBV7-6 and TRBJ2-2; D uncertain. Germline V gene data show CDR1 as SGHVS and CDR2 as FNYEAQ. Trimming pared 5 bases from V and 1 base from J, leaving 5 bases between. This CDR3 is 13 amino acids long. The CDR3 nucleotides read TGTGCCAGCAGCCCGATGAACACCGGGGAGCTGTTTTTT. This translates into CASSPMNTGELFF.

The chain joins TRBV27 to TRBJ2-5; 10 bases agree with TRBD1. Looked up from germline, CDR1 is MNHEY and CDR2 is SMNVEV (reference sequence). The V and J ends lost 5 bases and 4 bases, in that order; junction bases with no gene match: 7. The CDR3 contains 15 residues. The chain's CDR3 is CASSLSGTGVETQYF. Written as DNA, the CDR3 is TGTGCCAGCAGTCTCTCCGGGACAGGGGTAGAGACCCAGTACTTC.

The chain recombines TRBV19 with TRBJ1-6; 12 bases are shared with TRBD1. Losses at the gene ends were 5 bases for V and 10 bases for J; bases not matched to a gene: 12. Germline CDR1 is LNHDA and CDR2 is SQIVND (reference sequence). This CDR3 has 17 amino acids. The CDR3 nucleotides read TGTGCCAGTAGTGGGACAGGGGGCGCGACTCGGATCTCACCCCTCCACTTT. It codes for CASSGTGGATRISPLHF.

The chain carries TRBV30 and TRBJ1-6, with a tentative D call TRBD1 (5 bases). Looked up from germline, CDR1 is GTSNPN and CDR2 is SVGIG (reference sequence). There are 15 residues in the CDR3. Deletions cut 4 bases from V and 5 bases from J, with 15 bases between. The DNA of the CDR3 is TGTGCCTGGAACCGCCCCGGGACGGATAATTCACCCCTCCACTTT. As protein: CAWNRPGTDNSPLHF.

The chain carries TRBV2 and TRBJ2-1; tentative D call: TRBD2 (5 bases). Germline V gene lookup returns CDR1 SNHLY and CDR2 FYNNEI. The CDR3 extends over 16 amino acids. V lost 8 bases and J lost 1, with 18 bases in between. CDR3 nucleotides: TGTGCCAGCGGAGGTTTTGCCTCCAGTTCCTACAATGAGCAGTTCTTC. Its translation is CASGGFASSSYNEQFF.

The chain couples TRBV28 to TRBJ1-2, with no clear D. Per germline, CDR1 MDHEN and CDR2 SYDVKM. This CDR3 is 12 amino acids long. Trimming took 6 bases from V and 2 from J, leaving 7 bases between them. CDR3: CASSLENYGYTF. The CDR3 DNA reads TGTGCCAGCAGCCTAGAGAACTATGGCTACACCTTC.

This chain uses TRBV6-5 with TRBJ2-7; possible D gene TRBD1, 7 bases. V was pared by 4 bases and J by 5 bases, with 15 bases between. Germline values: CDR1 MNHEY, CDR2 SVGAGI. The CDR3 is 14 residues long. In DNA form, the CDR3 reads TGTGCCAGCAGTTCACAATCAGGGGGGAACGAGCAGTACTTC. Translated: CASSSQSGGNEQYF.

The V gene is TRBV4-1, the J gene TRBJ1-5, with 8 bases matching TRBD1. The CDR3 extends over 18 amino acids. The trim removed 3 bases at V and 0 bases at J, leaving 10 bases unmatched. The germline V gene encodes CDR1 MGHRA and CDR2 YSYEKL. The CDR3 nucleotides are TGCGCCAGCAGCCACCTGGACAGGGCTGAGTATAGCAATCAGCCCCAGCATTTT. Amino acids: CASSHLDRAEYSNQPQHF.

Concerning this clone: Relative to the germline gene, one junction end is altered; a read error may explain this. The chain links TRBV7-7 to TRBJ1-1, with TRBD1 identical over 7 bases. The CDR3 extends over 14 amino acids. CDR1 and CDR2 (germline): SSHAT, FNYEAQ (reference sequence). The CDR3 DNA reads TGTGCTAGCAGCGCATACAGGGGAGACACTGAAGCTTTCTTT. It encodes CASSAYRGDTEAFF.

This sequence joins TRBV30 and TRBJ2-5; 9 bases are shared with TRBD1. The trim removed 2 bases at V and 11 bases at J, leaving 6 bases unmatched. The CDR3 length is 12 residues. Germline V gene lookup returns CDR1 GTSNPN and CDR2 SVGIG (reference sequence). The CDR3 loop reads CAWSLNRGPQYF. CDR3 bases: TGTGCCTGGAGTTTAAACAGGGGGCCGCAGTACTTC.

The chain recombines TRBV6-5 with TRBJ1-4; D is perhaps TRBD1 (6 bases). Trimming removed 0 bases at V and 5 bases at J, with 10 bases between. The germline V gene encodes CDR1 MNHEY and CDR2 SVGAGI. The CDR3 contains 15 residues. CDR3 DNA: TGTGCCAGCAGTTACTCGGGCAGGGGCAATGAAAAACTGTTTTTT. It specifies CASSYSGRGNEKLFF.

This clone was observed a single time. The V and J genes are TRBV5-5 and TRBJ1-2; 7 nucleotides line up with TRBD1. V gave up 6 bases and J gave up 6 bases; unmatched junction bases: 8. The CDR3 consists of 13 residues. Germline lookup yields CDR1 SGHKS and CDR2 YYEKEE (reference sequence). CDR3 sequence: CASTRQGDDGYTF. In DNA, the CDR3 is TGTGCCAGCACTCGCCAGGGGGATGATGGCTACACCTTC.

The rearrangement joins TRBV6-7 to TRBJ1-5; the match to TRBD1 covers 12 bases. TRBV6-7 is an open reading frame, and its role is uncertain. This CDR3 region has 16 residues. Unmatched junction bases numbered 4, after V lost 0 bases and J lost 7 bases. This CDR3 is CASSYSRGTGGQPQHF. Written as DNA, the CDR3 is TGTGCCAGCAGTTACTCGAGAGGGACAGGGGGCCAGCCCCAGCATTTT.

The rearrangement links TRBV28 to TRBJ1-6; D unresolved. The length of the CDR3 is 15 residues. Germline V gene sequence: CDR1 MDHEN, CDR2 SYDVKM. The V gene lost 1 base and the J gene lost 4 bases, with 8 bases spanning the gap. The CDR3 region is CASSLFSGYNSPLHF. The CDR3 coding sequence is TGTGCCAGCAGTTTATTTTCGGGATATAATTCACCCCTCCACTTT. Supplemented by reference TRBV28 and TRBJ1-6, the full variable domain reads DVKVTQSSRYLVKRTGEKVFLECVQDMDHENMFWYRQDPGLGLRLIYFSYDVKMKEKGDIPEGYSVSREKKERFSLILESASTNQTSMYLCASSLFSGYNSPLHFGNGTRLTVT.

The chain links TRBV7-2 to TRBJ1-2, with 7 nucleotides matching TRBD1. This CDR3 contains 15 residues. J was trimmed by 4 bases and V by 1 base; bases with no gene match: 6. Germline lookup yields CDR1 SGHTA and CDR2 FQGNSA. The CDR3 nucleotides read TGTGCCAGCAGCTTAGTGACAGGGAAGGGCTATGGCTACACCTTC. It is translated as CASSLVTGKGYGYTF.